These 31 T cell receptor beta chains were all obtained from the same sample, sequenced in a study of PD-1 blockade in classical Hodgkin lymphoma. Brentuximab vedotin exposure varied among the patients, all of whom had relapsed after autologous stem cell transplantation. The repertoire was sequenced with immunoSEQ multiplex PCR; TCRdb's copy has only in-frame clones and lacks some. Of more than 35,000 clones in the sample, 76% were seen once. The sample was peripheral blood mononuclear cells (PBMCs), taken at baseline. The source of these receptors is a human donor with classical Hodgkin lymphoma.

The chain carries TRBV28 and TRBJ1-1; TRBD1 might be the D (5 bases). The V and J ends lost 7 bases and 6 bases respectively, with 24 bases between them. The CDR3 runs 16 residues. Germline V gene sequence: CDR1 MDHEN, CDR2 SYDVKM. The CDR3 nucleotides are TGTGCCAGCACCCCCCCTTGGCAGGGCTTTGTCGCTGAAGCTTTCTTT. Protein: CASTPPWQGFVAEAFF.

The chain carries TRBV11-3 and TRBJ2-2, with a tentative D call TRBD1 (6 bases). V lost 2 bases and J 0 bases, leaving 16 bases between the germline ends. Germline V lookup: CDR1 SGHNT, CDR2 YENEEA. The CDR3 has 18 amino acids. The CDR3 loop is CASSLTLGAGANTGELFF. The CDR3 bases are TGTGCCAGCAGCTTAACCCTGGGGGCAGGGGCGAACACCGGGGAGCTGTTTTTT.

J is TRBJ2-7 and V is TRBV28; 7 positions match TRBD2. The germline V gene has CDR1 MDHEN and CDR2 SYDVKM. The CDR3 runs 16 residues. Trimming removed 5 bases from V and 8 bases from J; junction bases left unmatched: 18. CDR3 loop: CASSPPSLAVPRKQYF. Written as DNA, the CDR3 is TGTGCCAGCAGTCCTCCCTCGCTAGCGGTCCCTAGGAAGCAGTACTTC.

The chain links TRBV2 to TRBJ2-4; maybe TRBD2 (6 bases). The CDR3 runs to 19 residues. V was pared by 8 bases and J by 1 base, with 27 bases between. Germline assignment: CDR1 SNHLY and CDR2 FYNNEI. For the CDR3, the DNA is TGTGCCAGCCTTGACCTAGCGATGCTGGCCTCAAGGGCCAAAAACATTCAGTACTTC. Amino acids: CASLDLAMLASRAKNIQYF.

The chain couples TRBV6-6 to TRBJ1-6; D gene uncertain. V was pared by 7 bases and J by 1 base, with 11 bases between. Germline assignment: CDR1 MNHNY and CDR2 SVGAGI (reference sequence). This CDR3 has 15 residues. CDR3 residues: CASKNAQSYNSPLHF. DNA for the CDR3: TGTGCCAGCAAAAATGCCCAGTCCTATAATTCACCCCTCCACTTT.

The genes are TRBV10-2 and TRBJ1-5; 9 positions agree with TRBD1. The CDR3 length is 18 residues. The J segment lost 5 bases and the V segment lost 3 bases, leaving 14 bases of the junction unmatched. Per germline, CDR1 WSHSY and CDR2 SAAADI. DNA for the CDR3: TGCGCCAGCAGTGAAAGCTTTATCTGGACAGGGGACCATCAGCCCCAGCATTTT. Translating it yields CASSESFIWTGDHQPQHF.

This clone was recorded once. The chain employs TRBV29-1 and TRBJ1-3; 9 bases line up with TRBD1. CDR3 length: 13 residues. V shed 6 bases, J shed 3 bases, and the junction held 3 bases outside the gene matches. Per the germline V gene, CDR1 is SQVTM and CDR2 is ANQGSEA. The CDR3 region has the DNA TGCAGCGTGTGGACAGGGGATGGAAACACCATATATTTT. Translated, it gives CSVWTGDGNTIYF. Variable domain in full (rest from reference TRBV29-1 and TRBJ1-3): SAVISQKPSRDICQRGTSLTIQCQVDSQVTMMFWYRQQPGQSLTLIATANQGSEATYESGFVIDKFPISRPNLTFSTLTVSNMSPEDSSIYLCSVWTGDGNTIYFGEGSWLTVV.

The chain has TRBV9 and TRBJ2-3, with D possibly TRBD2 on 5 matching bases. CDR1 is SGDLS and CDR2 is YYNGEE in the germline V gene. V lost 0 bases and J 14 bases, leaving 13 bases between the germline ends. The CDR3 length is 12 residues. In DNA form, the CDR3 reads TGTGCCAGCAGCGTAGGAGGGCCAACCCTGTATTTT. Translating it yields CASSVGGPTLYF.

The rearrangement joins TRBV7-9 to TRBJ2-7, with a possible D match to TRBD2 (5 bases). CDR1 is SEHNR, CDR2 FQNEAQ, per germline (reference sequence). V gave up 1 base and J gave up 2 bases, with 12 bases separating them. CDR3 size: 15 residues. This chain's CDR3 is CASSLGTYLTYEQYF. The CDR3, as DNA: TGTGCCAGCAGCTTAGGGACTTATCTTACCTACGAGCAGTACTTC.

This clone occurred a few times. The chain couples TRBV9 to TRBJ2-1, with D perhaps matching TRBD2 (5 bases). The V gene's germline CDR1 is SGDLS and CDR2 YYNGEE. CDR3 size: 15 residues. Trimming removed 4 bases at V and 5 bases at J, with 16 bases between. The DNA of the CDR3 is TGTGCCAGCAGCTTTTCCGGGATTAAAAACAATGAGCAGTTCTTC. Amino acids: CASSFSGIKNNEQFF. Supplemented by reference TRBV9 and TRBJ2-1, the full variable domain reads DSGVTQTPKHLITATGQRVTLRCSPRSGDLSVYWYQQSLDQGLQFLIQYYNGEERAKGNILERFSAQQFPDLHSELNLSSLELGDSALYFCASSFSGIKNNEQFFGPGTRLTVL.

This chain connects TRBV4-3 to TRBJ2-1; no clear D gene. Germline-derived CDR1 and CDR2 are LGHNA and YSLEER. The CDR3 consists of 15 residues. V lost 4 bases, J lost 0 bases, and 10 bases lay in between. CDR3: CASSLSVSSYNEQFF. CDR3 nucleotides: TGCGCCAGCAGCCTAAGCGTTAGCTCCTACAATGAGCAGTTCTTC.

This chain joins TRBV29-1 and TRBJ2-7; 8 bases agree with TRBD1. Trimming at V came to 2 bases and at J to 3 bases, leaving 6 bases not matched to a gene. From germline, CDR1 is SQVTM and CDR2 ANQGSEA. This CDR3 contains 14 residues. The CDR3 coding sequence is TGCAGCGTTGAATCTGGGACAGGTAGCTACGAGCAGTACTTC. Amino acids: CSVESGTGSYEQYF.

The chain uses TRBV7-8 and TRBJ2-1; D remains unclear. The CDR3 runs to 17 residues. Between the trimmed V and J ends, which lost 0 bases and 0 bases, there was a span of 12 bases. Germline CDR1 reads SGHVS; CDR2 reads FQNEAQ. In nucleotides, the CDR3 is TGTGCCAGCAGCTTAGCGCGTGGCAGTAACTCCTACAATGAGCAGTTCTTC. It specifies CASSLARGSNSYNEQFF.

This clone was observed a handful of times. The rearrangement uses TRBV28 and TRBJ2-7; TRBD1 matches at 8 bases. Trimming removed 6 bases from V and 3 bases from J; junction bases left unmatched: 7. Germline assignment: CDR1 MDHEN and CDR2 SYDVKM. This CDR3 region has 14 residues. CDR3 nucleotides: TGTGCCAGCAGGGGGAACAGGGGGGACTACGAGCAGTACTTC. This codes for CASRGNRGDYEQYF.

In its sample, this clone ranks as large. This chain uses TRBV18 with TRBJ1-2; 9 bases are a match to TRBD1. Germline-derived CDR1 and CDR2 are KGHSH and LQKENI. After removal of 2 bases from V and 3 bases from J, the junction contained 1 base not matched to a gene. The CDR3 loop spans 14 amino acids. In DNA form, the CDR3 reads TGTGCCAGCTCACCAGGGACAGGGCACTATGGCTACACCTTC. Translation: CASSPGTGHYGYTF. Supplemented by reference TRBV18 and TRBJ1-2, the full variable domain reads NAGVMQNPRHLVRRRGQEARLRCSPMKGHSHVYWYRQLPEEGLKFMVYLQKENIIDESGMPKERFSAEFPKEGPSILRIQQVVRGDSAAYFCASSPGTGHYGYTFGSGTRLTVV.

This clone has a single count. This chain connects TRBV7-3 to TRBJ1-4; 10 bases are a match to TRBD1. CDR3 length: 15 residues. J was trimmed by 7 bases and V by 4 bases; bases with no gene match: 6. Germline CDR1 reads SGHTA; CDR2 reads FQGTGA. The CDR3 loop reads CASSSTGGAGEKLFF. DNA for the CDR3: TGTGCCAGCAGCTCGACAGGGGGCGCGGGTGAAAAACTGTTTTTT.

The gene calls are TRBV4-1 and TRBJ1-3; D is ambiguous. V lost 1 base and J 5 bases, leaving 3 bases between the germline ends. Germline CDR1 MGHRA, CDR2 YSYEKL. CDR3 length: 12 amino acids. The CDR3 bases are TGCGCCAGCAGCCAAGGGCGAAACACCATATATTTT. Its translation: CASSQGRNTIYF.

The chain recombines TRBV18 with TRBJ2-5; the D is unclear. Between the trimmed V and J ends, which lost 3 bases and 2 bases, there was a span of 7 bases. This CDR3 has 13 amino acids. Per the germline V gene, CDR1 is KGHSH and CDR2 is LQKENI. The CDR3 loop is CASSPSFQETQYF. DNA for the CDR3: TGTGCCAGCTCACCCAGTTTTCAAGAGACCCAGTACTTC.

This chain connects TRBV15 to TRBJ2-5; tentative D call: TRBD2 (6 bases). The germline V gene encodes CDR1 LNHNV and CDR2 YYDKDF (reference sequence). This CDR3 region has 13 residues. Trimming took off 3 bases at V and 2 bases at J, with 7 bases between the two ends. The CDR3 spells CATSRDYQETQYF. The CDR3 nucleotides read TGTGCCACCAGCAGGGACTATCAAGAGACCCAGTACTTC. Full variable domain (outside the CDR3, taken from reference TRBV15 and TRBJ2-5): DAMVIQNPRYQVTQFGKPVTLSCSQTLNHNVMYWYQQKSSQAPKLLFHYYDKDFNNEADTPDNFQSRRPNTSFCFLDIRSPGLGDTAMYLCATSRDYQETQYFGPGTRLLVL.

The genes are TRBV12-5 and TRBJ2-3, with 8 positions matching TRBD2. V shed 6 bases and J 4 bases; nucleotides not matched to a gene: 3. Per the germline V gene, CDR1 is LGHNT and CDR2 is FRNRAP. The CDR3 consists of 13 residues. The DNA for the CDR3 is TGTGCTAGTGGCCGGACTAGCTCAGATACGCAGTATTTT. Amino acids: CASGRTSSDTQYF.

This rearrangement joins TRBV28 to TRBJ1-5; no definite D call. Germline loops: CDR1 MDHEN, CDR2 SYDVKM. The CDR3 is 13 amino acids. V lost 8 bases and J lost 4, with 12 bases in between. The CDR3 nucleotides read TGTGCCAGCGGGTGGAGTCCGAATCAGCCCCAGCATTTT. The encoded protein is CASGWSPNQPQHF.

J is TRBJ2-1 and V is TRBV21-1; the D segment call TRBD1 is taken from the table without a DNA check. TRBV21-1 is designated a pseudogene. The CDR3 consists of 18 residues. CDR3 in DNA: TGTGCCAGCAGCAAAGAGGGGGTGACAAAAAAAGGGATAAATGAGCAGTTCTTC. It encodes CASSKEGVTKKGINEQFF.

V is TRBV7-3 and J is TRBJ2-1; 7 positions match TRBD2. The CDR3 extends over 15 amino acids. J gave up 2 bases and V 5 bases, and 6 bases lay outside the gene matches. The germline V gene has CDR1 SGHTA and CDR2 FQGTGA. The CDR3 DNA is TGTGCCAGCAGCAGACTAGCCCTCGCCTACAATGAGCAGTTCTTC. Translating gives CASSRLALAYNEQFF.

The chain uses TRBV5-1 and TRBJ1-1; 7 bases align to TRBD1. V lost 0 bases to trimming and J lost 10 bases; unmatched junction nucleotides: 9. The CDR3 spans 14 residues. Germline V lookup: CDR1 SGHRS, CDR2 YFSETQ. This chain's CDR3 is CASSLGDEGARAFF. The CDR3 region has the DNA TGCGCCAGCAGCTTGGGGGATGAGGGGGCGCGAGCTTTCTTT.

The rearrangement links TRBV5-1 to TRBJ2-3; D not certain. Germline V gene lookup returns CDR1 SGHRS and CDR2 YFSETQ. The CDR3 is 14 residues long. The V and J ends lost 5 bases and 3 bases respectively, with 13 bases between them. CDR3 in DNA: TGCGCCAGCAGAAATTGGGATGCAACAGATACGCAGTATTTT. Amino acid sequence: CASRNWDATDTQYF.

The rearrangement joins TRBV28 to TRBJ1-5; maybe TRBD1 (6 bases). V was trimmed by 2 bases and J by 5 bases, leaving 16 bases between them. Germline V gene lookup returns CDR1 MDHEN and CDR2 SYDVKM. This CDR3 is 16 amino acids long. The CDR3 here is CASSLVGAFVDQPQHF. CDR3 in DNA: TGTGCCAGCAGTTTAGTGGGGGCGTTTGTGGATCAGCCCCAGCATTTT.

The rearrangement uses TRBV2 and TRBJ2-7; TRBD2 aligns across 10 bases. This CDR3 comprises 14 residues. The V and J ends lost 8 bases and 2 bases, in that order; junction bases with no gene match: 6. CDR1 is SNHLY and CDR2 is FYNNEI in the germline V gene. CDR3 bases: TGTGCCAGCGCCCCTCTAGCGGGGGCCTACGAGCAGTACTTC. Amino acids: CASAPLAGAYEQYF.

Sample share makes this clone medium-sized. Other DNA sequences in the same sample also yield this CDR3. The J gene is TRBJ2-5, the V gene TRBV7-2; TRBD2 matches at 13 bases. Germline V gene sequence: CDR1 SGHTA, CDR2 FQGNSA. J lost 7 bases, V lost 3 bases, and 5 bases had no gene match. CDR3 length: 15 amino acids. DNA for the CDR3: TGTGCCAGCAGCTTCGGACTAGCGGGAGTGGGGACCCAGTACTTC. It is translated as CASSFGLAGVGTQYF.

The J gene is TRBJ1-2, the V gene TRBV2, with 9 bases matching TRBD1. V lost 7 bases, J lost 1 base, and 7 bases stayed unmatched. This CDR3 contains 15 residues. Germline CDR1 SNHLY, CDR2 FYNNEI. CDR3 sequence reads: CASILGTGLNYGYTF. CDR3 nucleotides: TGTGCCAGCATTTTAGGGACAGGGCTTAACTATGGCTACACCTTC.

This chain joins TRBV25-1 and TRBJ1-5; the match to TRBD1 covers 7 bases. The V gene's germline CDR1 is MGHDK and CDR2 SYGVNS. This CDR3 has 14 amino acids. The V and J ends lost 5 bases and 4 bases, in that order; junction bases with no gene match: 5. In nucleotides, the CDR3 is TGTGCCAGCAGTCTGACAGGGACAAATCAGCCCCAGCATTTT. Encoded protein: CASSLTGTNQPQHF.

The chain is built from TRBV28 and TRBJ2-2, with 10 bases aligning to TRBD1. Germline-derived CDR1 and CDR2 are MDHEN and SYDVKM. The CDR3 consists of 16 residues. V dropped 6 bases and J dropped 7; count of bases not matched to a gene: 11. CDR3 in DNA: TGTGCCAGCAGCTCAGTGGGACAGGGGTCGGTCGGGGAGCTGTTTTTT. The encoded protein is CASSSVGQGSVGELFF.